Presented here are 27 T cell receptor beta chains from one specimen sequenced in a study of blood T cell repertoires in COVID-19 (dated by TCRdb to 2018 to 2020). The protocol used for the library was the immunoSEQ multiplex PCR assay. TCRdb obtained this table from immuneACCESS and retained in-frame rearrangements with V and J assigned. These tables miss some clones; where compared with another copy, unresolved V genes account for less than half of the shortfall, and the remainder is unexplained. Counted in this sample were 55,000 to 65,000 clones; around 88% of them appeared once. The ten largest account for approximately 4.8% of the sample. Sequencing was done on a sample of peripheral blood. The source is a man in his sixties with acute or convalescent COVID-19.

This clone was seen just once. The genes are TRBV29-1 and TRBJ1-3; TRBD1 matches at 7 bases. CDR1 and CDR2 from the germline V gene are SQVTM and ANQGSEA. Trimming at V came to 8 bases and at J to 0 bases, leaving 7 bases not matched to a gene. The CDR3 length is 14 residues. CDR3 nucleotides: TGCAGCTTCTGGGACAGCAACTCTGGAAACACCATATATTTT. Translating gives CSFWDSNSGNTIYF.

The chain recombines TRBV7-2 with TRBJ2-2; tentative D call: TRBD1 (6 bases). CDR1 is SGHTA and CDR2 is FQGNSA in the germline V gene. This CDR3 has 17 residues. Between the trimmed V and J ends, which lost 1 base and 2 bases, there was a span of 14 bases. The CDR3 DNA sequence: TGTGCCAGCAGCTTAGTAGGGGGAAGGTCCAACACCGGGGAGCTGTTTTTT. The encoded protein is CASSLVGGRSNTGELFF.

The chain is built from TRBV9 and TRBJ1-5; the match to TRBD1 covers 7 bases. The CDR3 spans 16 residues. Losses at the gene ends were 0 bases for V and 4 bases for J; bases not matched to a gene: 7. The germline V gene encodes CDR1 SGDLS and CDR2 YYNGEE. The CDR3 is CASSVGAGGRNQPQHF. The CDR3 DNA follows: TGTGCCAGCAGCGTAGGGGCAGGGGGTCGGAATCAGCCCCAGCATTTT.

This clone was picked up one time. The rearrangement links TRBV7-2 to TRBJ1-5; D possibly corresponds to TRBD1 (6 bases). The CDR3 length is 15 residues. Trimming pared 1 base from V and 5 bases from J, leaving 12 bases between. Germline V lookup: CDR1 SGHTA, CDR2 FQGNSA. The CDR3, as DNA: TGTGCCAGCAGCTTAGTAGCGGGGGCGTATCAGCCCCAGCATTTT. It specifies CASSLVAGAYQPQHF.

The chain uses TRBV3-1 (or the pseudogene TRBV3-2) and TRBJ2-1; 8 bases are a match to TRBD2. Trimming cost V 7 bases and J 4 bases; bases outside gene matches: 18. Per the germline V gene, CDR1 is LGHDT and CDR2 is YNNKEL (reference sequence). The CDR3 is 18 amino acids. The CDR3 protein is CASIPRHPTSGNYNEQFF. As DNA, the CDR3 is TGTGCCAGCATCCCCCGTCATCCCACTAGCGGCAATTACAATGAGCAGTTCTTC.

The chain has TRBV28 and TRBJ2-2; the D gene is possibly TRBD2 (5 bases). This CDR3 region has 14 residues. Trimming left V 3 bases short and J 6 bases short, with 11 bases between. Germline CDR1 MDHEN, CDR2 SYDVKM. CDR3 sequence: CASSFQAGPGELFF. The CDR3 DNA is TGTGCCAGCAGTTTTCAGGCGGGCCCCGGGGAGCTGTTTTTT.

DNA of the CDR3: TGTGCCAGCAGCCAACCGGGACAGGGGCATGGTCTTGGCTACACCTTC. It codes for CASSQPGQGHGLGYTF. V is TRBV28 and J is TRBJ1-2; 10 bases are a match to TRBD1. Germline V lookup: CDR1 MDHEN, CDR2 SYDVKM. The CDR3 totals 16 residues. V lost 6 bases and J lost 7; bases outside the gene matches: 14.

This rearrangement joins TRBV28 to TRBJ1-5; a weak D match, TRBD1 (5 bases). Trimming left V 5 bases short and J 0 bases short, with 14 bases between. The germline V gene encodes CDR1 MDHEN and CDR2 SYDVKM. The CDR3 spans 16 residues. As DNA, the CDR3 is TGTGCCAGCAGTGGCACGCGGGACGGTAGCAATCAGCCCCAGCATTTT. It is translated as CASSGTRDGSNQPQHF. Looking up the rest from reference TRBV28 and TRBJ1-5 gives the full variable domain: DVKVTQSSRYLVKRTGEKVFLECVQDMDHENMFWYRQDPGLGLRLIYFSYDVKMKEKGDIPEGYSVSREKKERFSLILESASTNQTSMYLCASSGTRDGSNQPQHFGDGTRLSIL.

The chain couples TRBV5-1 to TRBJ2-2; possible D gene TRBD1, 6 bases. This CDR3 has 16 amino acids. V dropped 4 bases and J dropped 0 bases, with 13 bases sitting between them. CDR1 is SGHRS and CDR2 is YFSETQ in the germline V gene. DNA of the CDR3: TGCGCCAGCAGCCCCGGACAGATCGCGAACACCGGGGAGCTGTTTTTT. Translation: CASSPGQIANTGELFF.

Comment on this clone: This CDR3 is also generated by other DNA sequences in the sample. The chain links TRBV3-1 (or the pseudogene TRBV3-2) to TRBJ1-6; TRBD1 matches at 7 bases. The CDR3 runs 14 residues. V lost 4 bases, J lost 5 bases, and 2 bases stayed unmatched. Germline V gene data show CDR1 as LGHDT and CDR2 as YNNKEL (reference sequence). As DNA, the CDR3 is TGTGCCAGCAGCCTACAGGGGAATAATTCACCCCTCCACTTT. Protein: CASSLQGNNSPLHF.

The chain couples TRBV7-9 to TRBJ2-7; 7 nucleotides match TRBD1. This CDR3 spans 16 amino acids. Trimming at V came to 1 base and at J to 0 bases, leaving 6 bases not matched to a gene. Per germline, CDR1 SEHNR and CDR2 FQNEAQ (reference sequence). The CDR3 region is CASSLVATGSSYEQYF. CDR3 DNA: TGTGCCAGCAGCTTAGTAGCGACAGGGAGCTCCTACGAGCAGTACTTC.

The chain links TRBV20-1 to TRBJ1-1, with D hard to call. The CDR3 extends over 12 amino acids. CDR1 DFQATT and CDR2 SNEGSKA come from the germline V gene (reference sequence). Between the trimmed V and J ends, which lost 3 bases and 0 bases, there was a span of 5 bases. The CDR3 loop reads CSASFMNTEAFF. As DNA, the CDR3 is TGCAGTGCTAGTTTTATGAACACTGAAGCTTTCTTT.

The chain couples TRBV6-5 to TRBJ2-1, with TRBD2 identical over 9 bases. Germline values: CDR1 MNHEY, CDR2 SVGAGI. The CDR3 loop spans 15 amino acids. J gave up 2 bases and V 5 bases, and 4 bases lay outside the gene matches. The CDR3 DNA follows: TGTGCCAGCAGTCTGACTAGCGGCACCTACAATGAGCAGTTCTTC. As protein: CASSLTSGTYNEQFF.

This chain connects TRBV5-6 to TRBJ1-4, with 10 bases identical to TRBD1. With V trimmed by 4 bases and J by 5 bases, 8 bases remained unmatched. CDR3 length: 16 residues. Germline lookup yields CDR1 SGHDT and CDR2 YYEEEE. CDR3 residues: CASSHGTGAGNEKLFF. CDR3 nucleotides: TGTGCCAGCAGCCACGGGACAGGGGCGGGGAATGAAAAACTGTTTTTT.

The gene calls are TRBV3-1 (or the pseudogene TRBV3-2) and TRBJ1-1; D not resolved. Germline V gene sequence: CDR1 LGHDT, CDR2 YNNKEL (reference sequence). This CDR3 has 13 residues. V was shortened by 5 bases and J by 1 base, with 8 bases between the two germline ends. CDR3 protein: CASSYLGNTEAFF. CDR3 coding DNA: TGTGCCAGCAGCTACCTAGGGAACACTGAAGCTTTCTTT.

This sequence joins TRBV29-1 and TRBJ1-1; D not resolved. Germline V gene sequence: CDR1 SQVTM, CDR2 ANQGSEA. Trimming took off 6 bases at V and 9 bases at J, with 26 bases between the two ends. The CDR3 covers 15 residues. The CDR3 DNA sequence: TGCAGCGTCGACCCCGGACTTTTGCCCCCCGGTAAAGCTTTCTTT. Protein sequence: CSVDPGLLPPGKAFF.

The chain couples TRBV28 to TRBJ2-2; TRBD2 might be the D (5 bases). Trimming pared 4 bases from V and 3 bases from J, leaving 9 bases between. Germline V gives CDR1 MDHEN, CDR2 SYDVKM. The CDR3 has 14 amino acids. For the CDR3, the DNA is TGTGCCAGCAGTTCCCCAGCGGACACCGGGGAGCTGTTTTTT. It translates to CASSSPADTGELFF.

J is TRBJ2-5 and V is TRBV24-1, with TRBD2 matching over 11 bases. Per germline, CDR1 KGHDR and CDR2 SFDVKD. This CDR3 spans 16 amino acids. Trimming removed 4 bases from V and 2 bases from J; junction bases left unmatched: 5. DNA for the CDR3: TGTGCCACCAGTGACCTACTAGCGGGGGATCAAGAGACCCAGTACTTC. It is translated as CATSDLLAGDQETQYF.

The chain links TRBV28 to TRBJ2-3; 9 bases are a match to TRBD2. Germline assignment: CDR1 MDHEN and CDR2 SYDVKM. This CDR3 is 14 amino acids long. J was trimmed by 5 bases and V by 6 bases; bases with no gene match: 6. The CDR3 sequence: CASRNSGSGDTQYF. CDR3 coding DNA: TGTGCCAGCAGAAATAGCGGGAGTGGAGATACGCAGTATTTT.

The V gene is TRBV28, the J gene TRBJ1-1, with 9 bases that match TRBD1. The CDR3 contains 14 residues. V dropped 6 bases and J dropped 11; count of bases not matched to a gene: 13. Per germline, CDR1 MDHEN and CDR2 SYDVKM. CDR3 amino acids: CASRPSGQGRDAFF. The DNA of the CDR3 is TGTGCCAGCAGGCCCTCGGGACAGGGAAGAGATGCTTTCTTT.

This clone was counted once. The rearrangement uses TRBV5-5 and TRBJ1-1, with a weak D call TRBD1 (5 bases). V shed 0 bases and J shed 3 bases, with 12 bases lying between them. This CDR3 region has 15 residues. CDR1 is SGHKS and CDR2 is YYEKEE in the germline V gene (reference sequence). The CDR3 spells CASSLEEGRDTEAFF. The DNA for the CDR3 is TGTGCCAGCAGCTTGGAGGAGGGGAGGGACACTGAAGCTTTCTTT.

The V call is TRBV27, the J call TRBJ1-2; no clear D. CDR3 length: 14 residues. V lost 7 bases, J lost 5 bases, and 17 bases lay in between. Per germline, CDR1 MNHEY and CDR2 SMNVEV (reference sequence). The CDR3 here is CASILRAGLYGYTF. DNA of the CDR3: TGTGCCAGCATATTAAGGGCGGGATTATATGGCTACACCTTC.

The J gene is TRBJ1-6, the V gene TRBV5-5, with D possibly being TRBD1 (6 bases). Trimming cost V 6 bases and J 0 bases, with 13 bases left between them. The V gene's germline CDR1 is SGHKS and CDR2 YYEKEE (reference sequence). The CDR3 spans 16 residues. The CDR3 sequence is CASNLRDTSYNSPLHF. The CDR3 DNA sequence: TGTGCCAGCAACCTCCGGGACACCTCCTATAATTCACCCCTCCACTTT.

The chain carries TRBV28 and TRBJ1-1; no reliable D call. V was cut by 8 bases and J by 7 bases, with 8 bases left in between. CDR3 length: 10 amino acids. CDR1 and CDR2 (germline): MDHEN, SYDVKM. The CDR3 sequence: CASGRDEAFF. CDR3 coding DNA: TGTGCCAGCGGTCGGGATGAAGCTTTCTTT.

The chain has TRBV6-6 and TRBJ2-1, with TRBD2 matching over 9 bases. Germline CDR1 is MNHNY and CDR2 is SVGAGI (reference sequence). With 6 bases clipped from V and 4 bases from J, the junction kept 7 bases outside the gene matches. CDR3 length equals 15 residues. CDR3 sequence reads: CASSKKREVYNEQFF. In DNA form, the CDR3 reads TGTGCCAGCAGCAAAAAGCGGGAGGTATACAATGAGCAGTTCTTC.

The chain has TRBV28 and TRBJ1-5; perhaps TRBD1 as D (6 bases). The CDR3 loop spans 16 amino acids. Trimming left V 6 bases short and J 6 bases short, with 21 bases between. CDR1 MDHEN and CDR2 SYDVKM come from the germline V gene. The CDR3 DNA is TGTGCCAGCAGCCAGGGGATGGGGGCTGGGGGTCAGCCCCAGCATTTT. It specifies CASSQGMGAGGQPQHF.

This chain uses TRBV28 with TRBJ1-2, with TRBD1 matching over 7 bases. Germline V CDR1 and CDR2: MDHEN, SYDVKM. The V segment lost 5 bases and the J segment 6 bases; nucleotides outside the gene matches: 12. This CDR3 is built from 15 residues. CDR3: CASSARKGALDGYTF. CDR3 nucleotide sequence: TGTGCCAGCAGTGCCCGTAAGGGGGCTCTGGATGGCTACACCTTC.